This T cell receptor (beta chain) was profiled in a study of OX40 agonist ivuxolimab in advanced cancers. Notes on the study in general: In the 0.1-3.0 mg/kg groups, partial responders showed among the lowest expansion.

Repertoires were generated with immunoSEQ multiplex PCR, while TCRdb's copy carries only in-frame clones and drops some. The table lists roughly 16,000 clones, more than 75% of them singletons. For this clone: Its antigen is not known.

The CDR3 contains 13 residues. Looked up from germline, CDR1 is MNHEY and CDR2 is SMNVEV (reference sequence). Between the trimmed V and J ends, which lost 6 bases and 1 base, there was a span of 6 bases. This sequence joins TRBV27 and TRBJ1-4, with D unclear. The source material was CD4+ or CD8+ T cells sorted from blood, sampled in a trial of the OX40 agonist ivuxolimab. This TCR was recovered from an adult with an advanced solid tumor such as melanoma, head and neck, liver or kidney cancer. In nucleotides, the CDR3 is TGTGCCAGCAGGGACGTAACTAATGAAAAACTGTTTTTT. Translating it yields CASRDVTNEKLFF.